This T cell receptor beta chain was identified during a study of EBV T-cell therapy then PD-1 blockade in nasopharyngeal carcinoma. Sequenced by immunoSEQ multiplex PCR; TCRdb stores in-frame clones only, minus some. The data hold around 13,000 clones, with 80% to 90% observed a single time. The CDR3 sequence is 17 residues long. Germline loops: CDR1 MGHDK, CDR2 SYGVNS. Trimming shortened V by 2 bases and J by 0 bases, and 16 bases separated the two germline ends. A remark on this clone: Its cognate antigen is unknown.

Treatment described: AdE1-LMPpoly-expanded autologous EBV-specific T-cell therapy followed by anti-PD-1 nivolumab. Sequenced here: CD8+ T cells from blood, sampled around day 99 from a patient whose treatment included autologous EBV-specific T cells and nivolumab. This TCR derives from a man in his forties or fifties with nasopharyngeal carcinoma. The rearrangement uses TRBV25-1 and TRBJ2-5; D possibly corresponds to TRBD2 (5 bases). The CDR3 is CASSEPPGLFHQETQYF. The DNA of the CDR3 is TGTGCCAGCAGTGAACCCCCCGGACTGTTTCACCAAGAGACCCAGTACTTC.